This TCR beta chain was recorded in a study of cytomegalovirus exposure and HLA in healthy donors. Across the whole study: Researchers previously reported finding roughly 120 million unique TCR beta sequences from roughly 200 million T cells.

PCR primers comprised 60 Vbeta and 13 Jbeta primers. The assay was immunoSEQ multiplex PCR, and TCRdb's table has in-frame clones only and misses some. Of 60,000 to 70,000 clones listed, around 75% were seen once; the top ten hold under 30%. J was trimmed by 7 bases and V by 8 bases; bases with no gene match: 14. Germline lookup yields CDR1 SNHLY and CDR2 FYNNEI. The CDR3 loop spans 14 amino acids. This clone has a handful of counts. Its cognate antigen is unknown. Study results and limitations: Most of the TCR beta V segments (in an earlier analysis) were productive either about 87% or about 30% of the time. In all likelihood, a cluster of highly shared sequence variants was a sequencing artifact. A later analysis found common viral pathogens apparently linked to several of the most significant clusters.

The sequence was obtained from a woman aged 40 to 49 in good health and CMV-seropositive. The chain couples TRBV2 to TRBJ2-7; 7 nucleotides line up with TRBD1. Sequencing was performed on PBMCs. CDR3 protein: CASAREQGTSEQYF. The CDR3 bases are TGTGCCAGCGCCCGGGAACAGGGGACGTCTGAGCAGTACTTC.